The 10 T cell receptor beta chains below were found in one sample sequenced in a study of preoperative IRX-2 immunotherapy in early breast cancer. Profiling relied on immunoSEQ multiplex PCR, and the TCRdb table lists in-frame clones only, not all of them. The repertoire holds approximately 2,700 clones, with under 85% as singletons. Treatment given: preoperative locoregional IRX-2 cytokine immunotherapy. Sequencing used tumor tissue, obtained after IRX-2 immunotherapy. These TCRs come from a human donor with breast cancer.

J is TRBJ1-4 and V is TRBV7-5; the DNA was not compared with TRBD1, the D call given in the table. TRBV7-5 is classified as a pseudogene. The CDR3 length is 15 residues. The DNA of the CDR3 is TGTGCCAGCAGCTTAAACCGGGACAGGGGTGAAAAACTGTTTTTT. As protein: CASSLNRDRGEKLFF.

The chain couples TRBV21-1 to TRBJ2-7. TRBV21-1 is an annotated pseudogene. This CDR3 is 12 amino acids long. As DNA, the CDR3 is TGTGCCAGCAGTTTAATGGGCTACGAGCAGTACTTC. Protein: CASSLMGYEQYF.

This clone showed up just a few times. J is TRBJ2-3 and V is TRBV6-8; 11 nucleotides align to TRBD1. This CDR3 has 16 residues. Unmatched junction bases numbered 9, after V lost 10 bases and J lost 0 bases. The germline CDR1 and CDR2 sequences are MNHGY and SAAAGT. CDR3 sequence reads: CAIRGDRGRSTDTQYF. DNA for the CDR3: TGTGCCATCAGGGGGGACAGGGGGAGAAGCACAGATACGCAGTATTTT.

The chain links TRBV6-8 to TRBJ2-2, with 10 bases lining up with TRBD1. The germline CDR1 and CDR2 sequences are MNHGY and SAAAGT. Germline trimming cut 6 bases from V and 5 bases from J; bases unmatched to any gene: 6. The CDR3 totals 15 residues. CDR3 sequence: CASRPGQGRTGELFF. The DNA for the CDR3 is TGTGCCAGCAGACCGGGACAGGGGAGGACCGGGGAGCTGTTTTTT.

DNA for the CDR3: TGTGCCAGCAACATCACCGGGACAGGGTTCAACGAGCAGTACGTC. It translates to CASNITGTGFNEQYV. This chain connects TRBV6-8 to TRBJ2-7; TRBD1 aligns across 9 bases. CDR1 is MNHGY and CDR2 is SAAAGT in the germline V gene. The V segment lost 7 bases and the J segment 5 bases; nucleotides outside the gene matches: 12. The CDR3 is made up of 15 amino acids.

This clone is large. The chain employs TRBV15 and TRBJ1-1; no firm D call. V lost 3 bases and J lost 1, with 12 bases in between. Germline CDR1 is LNHNV and CDR2 is YYDKDF (reference sequence). The CDR3 spans 15 residues. The CDR3 DNA is TGTGCCACCAGCAGTGAGAACATTGGGAACACTGAAGCTTTCTTT. This gives the protein CATSSENIGNTEAFF.

By share, this clone ranks as large. V gene TRBV6-8 combines with J gene TRBJ1-5; the D is unclear. Germline values: CDR1 MNHGY, CDR2 SAAAGT. The CDR3 consists of 14 residues. Trimming removed 3 bases from V and 4 bases from J, with 10 bases in between. The CDR3, as DNA: TGTGCCAGCAGTTATTGGGCCAGTAATCAGCCCCAGCATTTT. It specifies CASSYWASNQPQHF.

The chain links TRBV15 to TRBJ1-2; perhaps TRBD1 as D (6 bases). Germline CDR1 LNHNV, CDR2 YYDKDF (reference sequence). Trimming cost V 7 bases and J 7 bases, with 19 bases left between them. The length of the CDR3 is 14 residues. The CDR3 DNA reads as TGTGCCACCACGTGGGGCAGGGGTTCTGCTGGCTACACCTTC. This encodes CATTWGRGSAGYTF. The entire variable domain, with the rest obtained from reference TRBV15 and TRBJ1-2, is as follows: DAMVIQNPRYQVTQFGKPVTLSCSQTLNHNVMYWYQQKSSQAPKLLFHYYDKDFNNEADTPDNFQSRRPNTSFCFLDIRSPGLGDTAMYLCATTWGRGSAGYTFGSGTRLTVV.

V and J are TRBV6-8 and TRBJ1-5; D remains unclear. CDR1 is MNHGY, CDR2 SAAAGT, per germline. The CDR3 extends over 13 amino acids. V lost 2 bases, J lost 5 bases, and 7 bases lay in between. The CDR3 bases are TGTGCCAGCAGTTACAGTAGGGATCAGCCCCAGCATTTT. Its translation: CASSYSRDQPQHF.

The chain employs TRBV10-2 and TRBJ2-6, with D maybe TRBD2 (6 bases). CDR1 WSHSY and CDR2 SAAADI come from the germline V gene. This CDR3 has 17 residues. Trimming shortened V by 0 bases and J by 2 bases, and 11 bases separated the two germline ends. As DNA, the CDR3 is TGCGCCAGCAGTGAGTCGAAAGGAGGGGCTGGGGCCAACGTCCTGACTTTC. Protein: CASSESKGGAGANVLTF.